The 13 T cell receptor beta chains in this list originate from one sample, sequenced in a study of shared clonotypes between healthy human individuals. Method: immunoSEQ multiplex PCR; TCRdb's copy keeps in-frame clones and lacks some. The repertoire includes some 1,900,000 clones, over 85% of them detected once, and under 1.5% sits in the top ten. Naive CD8 cells lacked CD45RO and underwent positive selection for CCR7, leaving out terminally differentiated effector memory CD45RA+ cells. The sample consisted of naive CD8+ T cells sorted from blood. These receptors all stem from a man younger than 35 in good health.

The rearrangement links TRBV2 to TRBJ1-1; 9 nucleotides line up with TRBD1. After removal of 2 bases from V and 5 bases from J, the junction contained 6 bases not matched to a gene. Germline V gives CDR1 SNHLY, CDR2 FYNNEI. This CDR3 region has 15 residues. The CDR3 is CASSERRQGGTEAFF. The CDR3 DNA sequence: TGTGCCAGCAGTGAAAGAAGACAGGGGGGGACTGAAGCTTTCTTT.

CDR3 amino acids: CASSFPYYEQYF. CDR3 sequence (DNA): TGTGCCAGCAGCTTTCCTTATTACGAGCAGTACTTC. This rearrangement joins TRBV7-9 to TRBJ2-7; no clear D. The CDR3 has 12 amino acids. Trimming shortened V by 3 bases and J by 4 bases, and 7 bases separated the two germline ends. Germline V gene sequence: CDR1 SEHNR, CDR2 FQNEAQ (reference sequence).

This clone was seen a single time. The same CDR3 can be traced to other DNA sequences in this sample. The chain uses TRBV9 and TRBJ2-2, with 7 bases aligning to TRBD2. The germline V gene has CDR1 SGDLS and CDR2 YYNGEE. The CDR3 has 15 residues. Unmatched junction bases numbered 3, after V lost 2 bases and J lost 2 bases. The CDR3 region has the DNA TGTGCCAGCAGCGTGGCGGGAGTAAACACCGGGGAGCTGTTTTTT. It specifies CASSVAGVNTGELFF.

V gene TRBV15 combines with J gene TRBJ2-7; 9 bases are shared with TRBD2. Germline values: CDR1 LNHNV, CDR2 YYDKDF (reference sequence). V gave up 1 base and J gave up 7 bases; unmatched junction bases: 8. The CDR3 loop spans 15 amino acids. The CDR3 reads CATSRAREGLVEQYF. The CDR3 DNA is TGTGCCACCAGCAGAGCGCGGGAGGGCTTGGTAGAGCAGTACTTC.

This chain joins TRBV25-1 and TRBJ2-1; TRBD1 aligns across 7 bases. The V gene's germline CDR1 is MGHDK and CDR2 SYGVNS. V lost 6 bases and J lost 6; bases outside the gene matches: 5. This CDR3 is 13 amino acids long. This CDR3 is CASSDRVLNEQFF. The CDR3 DNA reads as TGTGCCAGCAGCGACAGGGTACTCAATGAGCAGTTCTTC.

V usage is TRBV4-1 and J usage is TRBJ1-2; 10 positions match TRBD1. This CDR3 comprises 17 residues. The germline V gene encodes CDR1 MGHRA and CDR2 YSYEKL. The V and J ends lost 4 bases and 1 base, in that order; junction bases with no gene match: 9. CDR3 sequence (DNA): TGCGCCAGCAGCCTCAGACCGGGACAGGGGATTAACTATGGCTACACCTTC. Amino acid sequence: CASSLRPGQGINYGYTF.

This chain links TRBV10-3 with TRBJ1-2; possible D gene TRBD1, 6 bases. Per germline, CDR1 ENHRY and CDR2 SYGVKD. The ends were cut back, 6 bases at V and 7 bases at J, with 24 bases in the middle. The CDR3 contains 16 residues. The CDR3 here is CAIRLTGTIPGVGYTF. In DNA, the CDR3 is TGTGCCATCAGGCTCACCGGGACAATACCCGGCGTTGGCTACACCTTC.

This clone is a singleton in its sample. Other DNA sequences from this sample encode an identical CDR3 as well. The chain links TRBV27 to TRBJ1-2; a possible D gene is TRBD1 (6 bases). The CDR3 consists of 14 residues. V was clipped by 3 bases and J by 0 bases, with 8 bases between them. From germline, CDR1 is MNHEY and CDR2 SMNVEV (reference sequence). The CDR3 loop is CASSFGGSNYGYTF. DNA of the CDR3: TGTGCCAGCAGTTTTGGGGGCTCTAACTATGGCTACACCTTC.

Comment on this clone: This same CDR3 is encoded by further DNA sequences in the sample. The V gene is TRBV30, the J gene TRBJ1-1; D possibly corresponds to TRBD1 (5 bases). V shed 4 bases and J shed 1 base, with 10 bases lying between them. The germline V gene has CDR1 GTSNPN and CDR2 SVGIG (reference sequence). The CDR3 totals 13 residues. DNA of the CDR3: TGTGCCTGGAACCCCCAGGGGAACACTGAAGCTTTCTTT. The encoded protein is CAWNPQGNTEAFF.

The chain uses TRBV28 and TRBJ1-6; D call uncertain. This CDR3 is 15 amino acids long. The germline V gene encodes CDR1 MDHEN and CDR2 SYDVKM. V was shortened by 6 bases and J by 1 base, with 10 bases between the two germline ends. CDR3 sequence (DNA): TGTGCCAGCAGCCAATTTTTTTCCTATAATTCACCCCTCCACTTT. Residues: CASSQFFSYNSPLHF.

Regarding this clone: The sample contains more than one DNA sequence encoding this CDR3. The J gene is TRBJ2-7, the V gene TRBV28; D is unresolved. This CDR3 has 12 amino acids. V lost 4 bases and J lost 3, with 7 bases in between. Germline CDR1 and CDR2: MDHEN and SYDVKM. DNA of the CDR3: TGTGCCAGCAGTTCGGTTGGCTACGAGCAGTACTTC. Protein sequence: CASSSVGYEQYF.

The CDR3 loop is CASSNGGWGTNEKLFF. CDR3 in DNA: TGTGCCAGCAGCAACGGCGGGTGGGGCACTAATGAAAAACTGTTTTTT. The rearrangement links TRBV25-1 to TRBJ1-4; tentatively, D is TRBD1 (5 bases). Germline CDR1 reads MGHDK; CDR2 reads SYGVNS. Trimming stripped 6 bases from V and 2 bases from J, with 16 bases between. This CDR3 comprises 16 residues.

This clone was observed once. This sequence joins TRBV5-4 and TRBJ2-1; D remains ambiguous. Germline V CDR1 and CDR2: SGHNT, YYREEE (reference sequence). CDR3 length: 14 amino acids. V lost 0 bases, J lost 0 bases, and 4 bases lay in between. The CDR3 nucleotides read TGTGCCAGCAGCTTGGTGAGCTCCTACAATGAGCAGTTCTTC. Translation gives CASSLVSSYNEQFF.